These 7 T cell receptor beta chains came from one sample sequenced in a study of T-cell memory formation after mild COVID-19. Each CDR3 protein is one row after TCRdb ran MiXCR on the 5' RACE reads. The sample holds over 450,000 distinct CDR3 sequences, about 20% seen once. The sequencing input was PBMCs or a T cell subset sorted from them (not recorded which). These receptor sequences come from an adult woman who had mild COVID-19 (a few samples of this study predate the infection). Cell type and time point are not known.

This clonotype was seen more than once but under ten times. CDR3 in DNA: TGTGCCAGCAGTCTCCCAGGAAGGACAGATACGCAGTATTTT. Protein: CASSLPGRTDTQYF. The chain combines TRBV12-3 or TRBV12-4 with TRBJ2-3, with D unresolved. The CDR3 contains 14 residues. V was trimmed by 5 bases and J by 3 bases, leaving 12 bases between them.

J is TRBJ1-1 and V is TRBV12-3 or TRBV12-4, with TRBD1 matching 9 bases. Losses at the gene ends were 7 bases for V and 4 bases for J; bases not matched to a gene: 10. CDR3 size: 15 residues. CDR3 DNA: TGTGCCAGCACCGCCCGGGGACAGGGAAGCACTGAAGCTTTCTTT. Amino acids: CASTARGQGSTEAFF.

This clonotype was seen only a few times. The chain has TRBV27 and TRBJ2-1; D remains ambiguous. This CDR3 has 13 residues. V dropped 3 bases and J dropped 8 bases, with 11 bases sitting between them. Germline CDR1 is MNHEY and CDR2 is SMNVEV (reference sequence). The CDR3 region has the DNA TGTGCCAGCAGTTTTGAGACCCCACATGAGCAGTTCTTC. This codes for CASSFETPHEQFF.

This clonotype appeared a few times. J is TRBJ2-1 and V is TRBV11-3; D is perhaps TRBD1 (6 bases). V lost 7 bases to trimming and J lost 8 bases, with 12 bases between them. There are 12 residues in the CDR3. The germline V gene encodes CDR1 SGHNT and CDR2 YENEEA. The CDR3 DNA reads TGTGCCAGCAAAACAGGGTTTGATGAGCAGTTCTTC. Its protein product is CASKTGFDEQFF.

This clonotype was seen a few times. The genes are TRBV5-1 and TRBJ1-1, with D tentatively TRBD1 (5 bases). Germline lookup yields CDR1 SGHRS and CDR2 YFSETQ. This CDR3 has 13 amino acids. V was pared by 4 bases and J by 6 bases, with 13 bases between. CDR3 DNA sequence: TGCGCCAGCAGCCAACAACCGGGGGCTGAAGCTTTCTTT. This codes for CASSQQPGAEAFF.

There are a few counts of this clonotype. This chain joins TRBV3-1 and TRBJ2-7, with 7 bases fitting TRBD1. The CDR3 loop spans 14 amino acids. The germline CDR1 and CDR2 sequences are LGHDT and YNNKEL (reference sequence). Trimming cost V 3 bases and J 3 bases; bases outside gene matches: 5. CDR3: CASSQTGLDYEQYF. The CDR3 region has the DNA TGTGCCAGCAGCCAGACAGGGCTGGACTACGAGCAGTACTTC.

The chain is built from TRBV6-2 or TRBV6-3 and TRBJ1-5; 7 nucleotides align to TRBD1. This CDR3 is 15 amino acids long. CDR1 is MNHEY, CDR2 SVGEGT, per germline. Trimming took 6 bases from V and 7 from J; bases not matched to a gene: 12. For the CDR3, the DNA is TGTGCCAGCAGGTTGGGGGACAGCGGGGGGCAGCCCCAGCATTTT. It specifies CASRLGDSGGQPQHF.